This TCR beta chain was sequenced in a study of blood T cells in healthy people across ages. The CDR3 length is 14 residues. CDR1 and CDR2 from the germline V gene are DFQATT and SNEGSKA (reference sequence). With 1 base removed from V and 6 bases from J, the gap between germline ends came to 16 bases. For the second PCR, which ran for roughly 6 to 12 cycles, a sample-barcoded 5' primer and a J-beta primer mix were used. Every individual sample yielded 2.5 million or more paired-end reads (each containing CDR3). TCRdb fed the 5' RACE reads into MiXCR, producing one record per CDR3 protein. The table records 600,000 to 850,000 distinct CDR3 sequences, 20% to 25% of them present only once. A further study also used this sample, focusing on T cells of mothers and their children.

This TCR derives from a boy aged 10-17 years in good health. The material sequenced was blood. The chain links TRBV20-1 to TRBJ2-7; the D gene is possibly TRBD1 (5 bases). CDR3 coding DNA: TGCAGTGCTAGAGTGGCAGGGCTTCGACCCGAGCAGTACTTC. It yields the protein CSARVAGLRPEQYF.